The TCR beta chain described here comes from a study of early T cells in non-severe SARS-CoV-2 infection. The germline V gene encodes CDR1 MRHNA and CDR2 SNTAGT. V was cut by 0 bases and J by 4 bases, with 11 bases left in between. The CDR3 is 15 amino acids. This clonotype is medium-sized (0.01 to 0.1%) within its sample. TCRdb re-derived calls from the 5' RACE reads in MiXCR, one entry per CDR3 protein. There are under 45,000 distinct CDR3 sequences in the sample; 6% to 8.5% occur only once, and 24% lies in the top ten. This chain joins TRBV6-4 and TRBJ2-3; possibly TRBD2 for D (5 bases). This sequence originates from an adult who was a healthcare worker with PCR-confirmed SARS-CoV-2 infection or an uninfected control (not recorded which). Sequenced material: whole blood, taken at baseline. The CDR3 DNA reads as TGTGCCAGCAGTGACTCGGCCTCCGGGGCAGATACGCAGTATTTT. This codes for CASSDSASGADTQYF.